This is a list of T cell receptor beta chains from one sample in a study of identical twins. TCRdb itself ran the 5' RACE reads through MiXCR, one entry per CDR3 protein. The top ten hold roughly 1.6% of the sample, which has approximately 600,000 distinct CDR3 sequences, about 7.6% seen once. These same data were also listed under a study on yellow fever vaccine responses in identical twins.

Sequenced sample: PBMCs. The source of these receptors is a young woman in good health. Each CDR3 is given with its conserved first and last residue. A D gene is named only where the DNA matches it firmly. Clone size is stated in some rows and not others, as once, few, many or a class when expanded.

v_gene: TRBV10-3
d_gene: TRBD2
abundance: few
j_gene: TRBJ2-1
CDR3nt: TGTGCCAGTGGAGCGGCGGGAGGGCCGAATGAGCAGTTCTTC
CDR3aa: CASGAAGGPNEQFF

v_gene: TRBV10-3
d_gene: TRBD1
abundance: .
j_gene: TRBJ2-5
CDR3nt: TGTGCCATCAGACCGGGACAGGGTGAGACCCAGTACTTC
CDR3aa: CAIRPGQGETQYF

v_gene: TRBV7-8
d_gene: .
abundance: many
j_gene: TRBJ1-1
CDR3nt: TGTGCCAGCAGCAATCTGGCGGGGTACGTTAGTGAAGCTTTCTTT
CDR3aa: CASSNLAGYVSEAFF

v_gene: TRBV13
d_gene: .
abundance: .
j_gene: TRBJ1-6
CDR3nt: TGTGCCAGCAGCCACCGGTTTACAGGCAATAATTCACCCCTCCACTTT
CDR3aa: CASSHRFTGNNSPLHF

v_gene: TRBV12-5
d_gene: .
abundance: .
j_gene: TRBJ2-2
CDR3nt: TGTGCTAGTGGTGTCCTTACCGGGACGAACACCGGGGAGCTGTTTTTT
CDR3aa: CASGVLTGTNTGELFF

v_gene: TRBV28
d_gene: TRBD2
abundance: few
j_gene: TRBJ2-6
CDR3nt: TGTGCCAGCAGAAGGGACTACTCTGGGGCCAACGTCCTGACTTTC
CDR3aa: CASRRDYSGANVLTF

v_gene: TRBV20-1
d_gene: .
abundance: .
j_gene: TRBJ2-2
CDR3nt: TGCAGTGCTAGAGATGTTCTAACCGGGGAGCTGTTTTTT
CDR3aa: CSARDVLTGELFF

v_gene: TRBV7-2
d_gene: .
abundance: .
j_gene: TRBJ2-7
CDR3nt: TGTGCCAGCAGCCCCATAGTGGGAGTAATCTACGAGCAGTACTTC
CDR3aa: CASSPIVGVIYEQYF

v_gene: TRBV20-1
d_gene: .
abundance: .
j_gene: TRBJ1-1
CDR3nt: TGCAGTGCCCTAGCCACTGCGACTAACACTGAAGCTTTCTTT
CDR3aa: CSALATATNTEAFF

v_gene: TRBV7-9
d_gene: .
abundance: many
j_gene: TRBJ1-3
CDR3nt: TGTGCCAGCAGGTCCACCGACGGCGTCTCTGGAAACACCATATATTTT
CDR3aa: CASRSTDGVSGNTIYF

v_gene: TRBV6-5
d_gene: .
abundance: few
j_gene: TRBJ2-3
CDR3nt: TGTGCCAGCAGTTACTCAGGGGGGGGGCCCACAGATACGCAGTATTTT
CDR3aa: CASSYSGGGPTDTQYF

v_gene: TRBV7-3
d_gene: TRBD2
abundance: .
j_gene: TRBJ2-1
CDR3nt: TGTGCCAGCAGCCCTACCGGGCTAGCGGGAGCCGAGCAGTTCTTC
CDR3aa: CASSPTGLAGAEQFF

v_gene: TRBV24-1
d_gene: .
abundance: many
j_gene: TRBJ2-2
CDR3nt: TGTGCCACCAGTGATTTGCCAGCGAACACCGGGGAGCTGTTTTTT
CDR3aa: CATSDLPANTGELFF

v_gene: TRBV12-3/TRBV12-4
d_gene: .
abundance: many
j_gene: TRBJ1-1
CDR3nt: TGTGCCAGCAGTTTGTGGAACACTGAAGCTTTCTTT
CDR3aa: CASSLWNTEAFF

v_gene: TRBV11-2
d_gene: TRBD2
abundance: many
j_gene: TRBJ2-2
CDR3nt: TGTGCCAGCAGTTCGTTAGCGGGTAACACCGGGGAGCTGTTTTTT
CDR3aa: CASSSLAGNTGELFF